The 21 T cell receptor beta chains reported below all come from one sample, sequenced in a study of blood T cell repertoires in COVID-19. Libraries were prepared by immunoSEQ multiplex PCR; TCRdb keeps only in-frame clonotypes and omits some of them. The data show roughly 38,000 clones, with about three quarters seen just once and 10% to 13% held by the top ten. Sequenced sample: peripheral blood. These receptors all stem from a man in his 70s with COVID-19, enrolled during active disease.

CDR3 bases: TGTGCCACCAGCAGAGATCAAAAGGGGCAGCCCCAGCATTTT. Its protein product is CATSRDQKGQPQHF. This rearrangement joins TRBV15 to TRBJ1-5, with D perhaps TRBD1 (5 bases). V was shortened by 0 bases and J by 7 bases, with 10 bases between the two germline ends. The germline V gene has CDR1 LNHNV and CDR2 YYDKDF (reference sequence). The CDR3 is made up of 14 amino acids.

The chain combines TRBV6-6 with TRBJ1-1; possibly TRBD1 for D (5 bases). This CDR3 spans 14 amino acids. Per germline, CDR1 MNHNY and CDR2 SVGAGI (reference sequence). Trimming cost V 6 bases and J 4 bases, with 15 bases left between them. The CDR3 DNA reads as TGTGCCAGCAGCCCCGGCGCGGGGGGCACTGAAGCTTTCTTT. This sequence encodes CASSPGAGGTEAFF.

This clone has more than one count but fewer than ten. The J gene is TRBJ2-4, the V gene TRBV9; D is uncertain. The CDR3 covers 16 residues. The germline gives CDR1 SGDLS, CDR2 YYNGEE. V was clipped by 4 bases and J by 0 bases, with 14 bases between them. Written as DNA, the CDR3 is TGTGCCAGCAGCTTCACTACGTCTCTAGCCAAAAACATTCAGTACTTC. Amino acids: CASSFTTSLAKNIQYF.

J is TRBJ1-2 and V is TRBV19, with 7 bases lining up with TRBD1. The CDR3 is 13 residues long. With 6 bases clipped from V and 4 bases from J, the junction kept 5 bases outside the gene matches. CDR1 and CDR2 from the germline V gene are LNHDA and SQIVND (reference sequence). The DNA of the CDR3 is TGTGCCAGTAGACCCGGGACAGTCTATGGCTACACCTTC. Translation: CASRPGTVYGYTF.

V and J are TRBV5-1 and TRBJ2-7; D is unclear. Germline V gene lookup returns CDR1 SGHRS and CDR2 YFSETQ. V lost 5 bases and J lost 0, with 6 bases in between. The CDR3 has 12 residues. CDR3 DNA sequence: TGCGCCAGCAGACAAAGCTCCTACGAGCAGTACTTC. This translates into CASRQSSYEQYF.

The chain recombines TRBV7-9 with TRBJ1-2, with TRBD1 matching over 8 bases. From germline, CDR1 is SEHNR and CDR2 FQNEAQ (reference sequence). The V segment lost 1 base and the J segment 7 bases; nucleotides outside the gene matches: 8. The CDR3 extends over 15 amino acids. CDR3 amino acids: CASSLVGQGVGGYTF. The CDR3 DNA reads as TGTGCCAGCAGCTTAGTTGGACAGGGTGTTGGTGGCTACACCTTC.

This clone is medium-sized within its sample. The V gene is TRBV13, the J gene TRBJ1-5, with 7 bases matching TRBD1. Unmatched junction bases numbered 16, after V lost 4 bases and J lost 4 bases. This CDR3 has 18 amino acids. Germline V CDR1 and CDR2: PRHDT, FYEKMQ (reference sequence). The CDR3 here is CASSSTGQRVAGNQPQHF. CDR3 nucleotides: TGTGCCAGCAGCTCGACGGGACAGCGGGTGGCGGGTAATCAGCCCCAGCATTTT. Combining the CDR3 with reference TRBV13 and TRBJ1-5 gives the whole variable domain AAGVIQSPRHLIKEKRETATLKCYPIPRHDTVYWYQQGPGQDPQFLISFYEKMQSDKGSIPDRFSAQQFSDYHSELNMSSLELGDSALYFCASSSTGQRVAGNQPQHFGDGTRLSIL.

Written as DNA, the CDR3 is TGCAGCGTTGAAATTATAGGGGGCTACACTGAAGCTTTCTTT. The encoded protein is CSVEIIGGYTEAFF. The chain is built from TRBV29-1 and TRBJ1-1; 7 bases are a match to TRBD1. V shed 2 bases, J shed 3 bases, and the junction held 6 bases outside the gene matches. Germline-derived CDR1 and CDR2 are SQVTM and ANQGSEA. This CDR3 comprises 14 residues.

The chain carries TRBV30 and TRBJ1-6; 7 nucleotides align to TRBD1. The CDR3 spans 16 residues. From germline, CDR1 is GTSNPN and CDR2 SVGIG (reference sequence). V gave up 2 bases and J gave up 2 bases; unmatched junction bases: 6. In DNA form, the CDR3 reads TGTGCCTGGAGTAGAGGGGGCAGCCCCTATAATTCACCCCTCCACTTT. Amino acids: CAWSRGGSPYNSPLHF.

The chain recombines TRBV15 with TRBJ2-1; D possibly corresponds to TRBD1 (6 bases). With 3 bases removed from V and 0 bases from J, the gap between germline ends came to 15 bases. This CDR3 has 17 residues. Germline CDR1 and CDR2: LNHNV and YYDKDF (reference sequence). The CDR3 loop is CATSSRGGTSSYNEQFF. The CDR3 DNA sequence: TGTGCCACCAGCAGTCGAGGGGGTACTAGCTCCTACAATGAGCAGTTCTTC.

The chain carries TRBV28 and TRBJ1-4; 9 bases map to TRBD1. Losses at the gene ends were 6 bases for V and 14 bases for J; bases not matched to a gene: 16. The CDR3 extends over 15 amino acids. Germline-derived CDR1 and CDR2 are MDHEN and SYDVKM. CDR3 sequence reads: CASRPGTGLVVGLFF. The CDR3 region has the DNA TGTGCCAGCAGACCCGGGACAGGGCTTGTAGTTGGGCTGTTTTTT.

V is TRBV6-2 or TRBV6-3 and J is TRBJ1-2, with 7 bases fitting TRBD1. The J segment lost 2 bases and the V segment lost 2 bases, leaving 8 bases of the junction unmatched. From germline, CDR1 is MNHEY and CDR2 SVGEGT. CDR3 size: 16 residues. CDR3 sequence (DNA): TGTGCCAGCAGTTACAGGGACAGTCGCATGAACTATGGCTACACCTTC. It yields the protein CASSYRDSRMNYGYTF.

The CDR3 DNA follows: TGCGCCAGCAGCTGGGCGGAAGGAGGAGGCACAGATACGCAGTATTTT. Translation gives CASSWAEGGGTDTQYF. This chain connects TRBV5-1 to TRBJ2-3; weak D call: TRBD2 (5 bases). The V end lost 3 bases, the J end lost 1 base, and 15 bases lay between the germline ends. Germline lookup yields CDR1 SGHRS and CDR2 YFSETQ. CDR3 length: 16 amino acids.

The table lists this clone with a few counts. The gene calls are TRBV6-5 and TRBJ1-5; TRBD1 agrees at 8 bases. J was trimmed by 5 bases and V by 6 bases; bases with no gene match: 6. The germline gives CDR1 MNHEY, CDR2 SVGAGI. The CDR3 length is 14 residues. This CDR3 reads CASSGQGMDQPQHF. The CDR3 nucleotides read TGTGCCAGCAGCGGACAGGGAATGGATCAGCCCCAGCATTTT.

The rearrangement links TRBV5-1 to TRBJ2-7, with 11 bases aligning to TRBD1. The V and J ends lost 0 bases and 6 bases, in that order; junction bases with no gene match: 5. CDR3 length: 15 residues. Germline CDR1 is SGHRS and CDR2 is YFSETQ. CDR3 protein: CASSLASGTGGEQYF. In nucleotides, the CDR3 is TGCGCCAGCAGCTTGGCCTCCGGGACAGGGGGCGAGCAGTACTTC.

This chain connects TRBV27 to TRBJ1-5; D is perhaps TRBD1 (5 bases). Germline-derived CDR1 and CDR2 are MNHEY and SMNVEV (reference sequence). CDR3 length: 13 amino acids. Trimming pared 4 bases from V and 6 bases from J, leaving 10 bases between. CDR3 bases: TGTGCCAGCAGTTCGCAGGGTGTTCAGCCCCAGCATTTT. This sequence encodes CASSSQGVQPQHF.

The genes are TRBV20-1 and TRBJ2-5; 8 nucleotides agree with TRBD1. Germline CDR1 reads DFQATT; CDR2 reads SNEGSKA (reference sequence). Trimming at V came to 3 bases and at J to 5 bases, leaving 5 bases not matched to a gene. This CDR3 contains 13 residues. The CDR3 bases are TGCAGTGCTAGTAGGACAGGGTCGGAGACCCAGTACTTC. Its translation is CSASRTGSETQYF.

This chain joins TRBV6-5 and TRBJ2-1; D gene unclear. Germline lookup yields CDR1 MNHEY and CDR2 SVGAGI. The CDR3 runs to 15 residues. V lost 1 base and J lost 9, with 16 bases in between. The CDR3 DNA sequence: TGTGCCAGCAGTTACTGGGCAGGAAGAATGGGTGAGCAGTTCTTC. It specifies CASSYWAGRMGEQFF.

CDR3 sequence reads: CASSEGGGPNQPQHF. DNA for the CDR3: TGTGCCAGCAGTGAGGGGGGAGGGCCCAATCAGCCCCAGCATTTT. V and J are TRBV25-1 and TRBJ1-5, with a possible D match to TRBD1 (5 bases). Germline CDR1 is MGHDK and CDR2 is SYGVNS. Trimming removed 3 bases at V and 3 bases at J, with 12 bases between. The CDR3 contains 15 residues.

J is TRBJ2-7 and V is TRBV6-5; D possibly corresponds to TRBD2 (7 bases). The V and J ends lost 0 bases and 4 bases respectively, with 10 bases between them. CDR3 length: 14 amino acids. The germline CDR1 and CDR2 sequences are MNHEY and SVGAGI. The CDR3 coding sequence is TGTGCCAGCAGTTACTCGGCGGGGGCGTACGAGCAGTACTTC. Its protein is CASSYSAGAYEQYF.

V usage is TRBV11-3 and J usage is TRBJ2-2; no firm D call. This CDR3 is 12 amino acids long. Deletions cut 3 bases from V and 4 bases from J, with 3 bases between. CDR1 and CDR2 (germline): SGHNT, YENEEA. The CDR3 DNA reads as TGTGCCAGCAGCTTCGGCACCGGGGAGCTGTTTTTT. Its protein product is CASSFGTGELFF.